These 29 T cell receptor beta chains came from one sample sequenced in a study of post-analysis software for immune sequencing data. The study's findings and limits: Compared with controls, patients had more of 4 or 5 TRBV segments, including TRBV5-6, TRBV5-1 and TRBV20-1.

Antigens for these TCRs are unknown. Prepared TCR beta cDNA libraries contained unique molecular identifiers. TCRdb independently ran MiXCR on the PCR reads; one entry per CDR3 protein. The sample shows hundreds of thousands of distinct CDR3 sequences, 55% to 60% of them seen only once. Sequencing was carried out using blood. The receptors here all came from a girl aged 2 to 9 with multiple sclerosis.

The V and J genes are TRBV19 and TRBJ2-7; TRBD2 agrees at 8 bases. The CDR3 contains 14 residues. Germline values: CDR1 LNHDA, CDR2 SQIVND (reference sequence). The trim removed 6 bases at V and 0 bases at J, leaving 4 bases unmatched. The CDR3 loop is CASRATSASYEQYF. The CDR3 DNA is TGTGCCAGTAGGGCGACTAGCGCCTCCTACGAGCAGTACTTC.

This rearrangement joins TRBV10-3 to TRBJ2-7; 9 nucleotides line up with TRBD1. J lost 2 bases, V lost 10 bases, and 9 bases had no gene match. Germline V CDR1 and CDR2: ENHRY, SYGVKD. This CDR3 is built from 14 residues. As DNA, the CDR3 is TGTGCCAGCGTCCCCGGGACAGGGACCTACGAGCAGTACTTC. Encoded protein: CASVPGTGTYEQYF.

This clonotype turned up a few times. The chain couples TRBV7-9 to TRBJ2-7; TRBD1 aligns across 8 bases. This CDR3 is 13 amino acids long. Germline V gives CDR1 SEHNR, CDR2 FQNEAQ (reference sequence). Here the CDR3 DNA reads TGTGCTATTGGGACAGGTCCATCCTACGAGCAGTACTTC. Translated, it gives CAIGTGPSYEQYF. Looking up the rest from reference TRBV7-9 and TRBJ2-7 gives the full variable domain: DTGVSQNPRHKITKRGQNVTFRCDPISEHNRLYWYRQTLGQGPEFLTYFQNEAQLEKSRLLSDRFSAERPKGSFSTLEIQRTEQGDSAMYLCAIGTGPSYEQYFGPGTRLTVT.

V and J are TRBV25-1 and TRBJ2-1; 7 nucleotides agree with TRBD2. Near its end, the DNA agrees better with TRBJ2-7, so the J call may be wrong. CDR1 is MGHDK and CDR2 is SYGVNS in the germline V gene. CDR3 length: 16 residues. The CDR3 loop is CASSEYGGVSYNEQYF. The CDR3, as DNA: TGTGCCAGCAGTGAATATGGGGGGGTCTCCTACAATGAGCAGTACTTC.

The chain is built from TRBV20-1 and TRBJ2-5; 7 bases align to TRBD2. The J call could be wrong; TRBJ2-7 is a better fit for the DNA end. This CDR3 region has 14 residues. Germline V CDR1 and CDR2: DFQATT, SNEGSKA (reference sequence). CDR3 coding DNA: TGCAGTGCTAGAAGGAGCGGGAACTCCTACGAGCAGTACTTC. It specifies CSARRSGNSYEQYF.

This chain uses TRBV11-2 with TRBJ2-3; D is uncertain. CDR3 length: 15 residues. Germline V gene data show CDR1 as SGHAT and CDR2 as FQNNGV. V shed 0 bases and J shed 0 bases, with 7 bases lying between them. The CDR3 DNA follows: TGTGCCAGCAGCTTAGATTGGGGTAGCACAGATACGCAGTATTTT. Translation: CASSLDWGSTDTQYF.

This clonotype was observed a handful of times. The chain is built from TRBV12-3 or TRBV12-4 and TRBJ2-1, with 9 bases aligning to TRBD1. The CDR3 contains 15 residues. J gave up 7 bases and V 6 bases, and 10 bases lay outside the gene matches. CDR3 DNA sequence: TGTGCCAGCAGCCAGGGACAGGGACTGGTAAATGAGCAGTTCTTC. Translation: CASSQGQGLVNEQFF.

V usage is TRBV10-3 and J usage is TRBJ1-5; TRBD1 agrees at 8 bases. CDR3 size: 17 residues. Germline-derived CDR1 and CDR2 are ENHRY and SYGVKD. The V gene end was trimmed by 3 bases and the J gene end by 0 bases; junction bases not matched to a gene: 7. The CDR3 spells CAISEDRGEYSNQPQHF. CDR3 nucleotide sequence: TGTGCCATCAGTGAAGACAGGGGCGAGTATAGCAATCAGCCCCAGCATTTT.

CDR3 bases: TGCGCCAGCAGCTTGGTTTGGACGTCGGATACGCAGTATTTT. Translation gives CASSLVWTSDTQYF. The rearrangement uses TRBV5-1 and TRBJ2-3; D unresolved. The CDR3 extends over 14 amino acids. Trimming pared 0 bases from V and 6 bases from J, leaving 11 bases between. Germline CDR1 reads SGHRS; CDR2 reads YFSETQ.

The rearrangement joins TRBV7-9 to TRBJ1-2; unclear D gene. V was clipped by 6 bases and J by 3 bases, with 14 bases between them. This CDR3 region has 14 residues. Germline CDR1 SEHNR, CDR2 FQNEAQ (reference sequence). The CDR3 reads CASSSGGPYYGYTF. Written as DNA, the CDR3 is TGTGCCAGCAGTAGCGGCGGGCCCTACTATGGCTACACCTTC.

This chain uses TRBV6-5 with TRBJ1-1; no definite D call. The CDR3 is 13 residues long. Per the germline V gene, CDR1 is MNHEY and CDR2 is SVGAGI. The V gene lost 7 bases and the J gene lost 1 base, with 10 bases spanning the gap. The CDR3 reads CASTPDANTEAFF. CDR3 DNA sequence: TGTGCCAGCACCCCGGATGCGAACACTGAAGCTTTCTTT.

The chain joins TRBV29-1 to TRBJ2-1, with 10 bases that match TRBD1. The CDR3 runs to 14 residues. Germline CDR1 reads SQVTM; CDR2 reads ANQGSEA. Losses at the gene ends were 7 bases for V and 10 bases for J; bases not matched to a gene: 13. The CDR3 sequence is CSAGTGARVYEQFF. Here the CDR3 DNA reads TGCAGCGCCGGGACAGGGGCCAGGGTATACGAGCAGTTCTTC.

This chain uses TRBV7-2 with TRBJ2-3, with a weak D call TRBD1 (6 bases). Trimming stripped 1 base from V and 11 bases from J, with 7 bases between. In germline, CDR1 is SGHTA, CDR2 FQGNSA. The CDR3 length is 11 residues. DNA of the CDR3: TGTGCCAGCAGCTTAGGGGGGCGGCAGTATTTT. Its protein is CASSLGGRQYF.

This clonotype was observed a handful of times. CDR3 in amino acids: CASSSFPRTGPKYNEQFF. The DNA of the CDR3 is TGTGCCAGCAGCTCCTTCCCCCGGACAGGTCCCAAATACAATGAGCAGTTCTTC. The rearrangement uses TRBV11-2 and TRBJ2-1; 7 bases agree with TRBD1. Germline-derived CDR1 and CDR2 are SGHAT and FQNNGV. The CDR3 consists of 18 residues. V gave up 4 bases and J gave up 4 bases; unmatched junction bases: 16.

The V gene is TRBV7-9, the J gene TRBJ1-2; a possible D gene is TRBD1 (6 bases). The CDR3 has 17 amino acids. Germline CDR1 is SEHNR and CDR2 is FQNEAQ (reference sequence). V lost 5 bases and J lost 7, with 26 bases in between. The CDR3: CASSPRSGEQGPLGYTF. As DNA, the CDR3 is TGTGCCAGCAGCCCAAGGTCTGGAGAACAGGGACCGCTTGGCTACACCTTC.

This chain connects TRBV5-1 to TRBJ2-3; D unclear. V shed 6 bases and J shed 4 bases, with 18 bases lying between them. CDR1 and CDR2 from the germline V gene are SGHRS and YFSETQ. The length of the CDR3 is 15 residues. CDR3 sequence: CASKIGSQPPDTQYF. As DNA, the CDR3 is TGCGCCAGCAAGATCGGCTCCCAGCCACCAGATACGCAGTATTTT.

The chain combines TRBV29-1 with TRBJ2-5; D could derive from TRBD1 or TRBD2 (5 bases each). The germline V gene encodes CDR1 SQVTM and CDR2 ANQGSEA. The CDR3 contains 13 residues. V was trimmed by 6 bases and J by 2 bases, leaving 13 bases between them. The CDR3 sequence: CSVEGRRQETQYF. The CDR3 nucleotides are TGCAGCGTCGAGGGGCGGCGTCAAGAGACCCAGTACTTC. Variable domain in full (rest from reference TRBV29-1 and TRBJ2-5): SAVISQKPSRDICQRGTSLTIQCQVDSQVTMMFWYRQQPGQSLTLIATANQGSEATYESGFVIDKFPISRPNLTFSTLTVSNMSPEDSSIYLCSVEGRRQETQYFGPGTRLLVL.

The CDR3 loop is CASSPRTEPTDTQYF. DNA for the CDR3: TGTGCCAGCAGCCCCAGGACAGAGCCCACAGATACGCAGTATTTT. The chain combines TRBV7-9 with TRBJ2-3, with a tentative D call TRBD1 (6 bases). The CDR3 length is 15 residues. The V and J ends lost 5 bases and 2 bases respectively, with 14 bases between them. Germline CDR1 reads SEHNR; CDR2 reads FQNEAQ (reference sequence).

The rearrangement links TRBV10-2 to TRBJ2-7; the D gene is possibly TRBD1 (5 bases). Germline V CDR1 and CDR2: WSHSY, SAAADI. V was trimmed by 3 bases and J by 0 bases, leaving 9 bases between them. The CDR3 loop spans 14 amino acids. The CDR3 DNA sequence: TGCGCCAGCAGTGACAGGGTATTCTCCTACGAGCAGTACTTC. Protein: CASSDRVFSYEQYF.

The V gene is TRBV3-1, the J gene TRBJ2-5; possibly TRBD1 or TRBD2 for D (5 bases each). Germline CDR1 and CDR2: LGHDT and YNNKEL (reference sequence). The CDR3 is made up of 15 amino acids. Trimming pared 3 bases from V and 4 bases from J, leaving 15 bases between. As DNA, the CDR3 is TGTGCCAGCAGCCAGGCCGGGACGGGATTAGAGACCCAGTACTTC. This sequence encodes CASSQAGTGLETQYF.

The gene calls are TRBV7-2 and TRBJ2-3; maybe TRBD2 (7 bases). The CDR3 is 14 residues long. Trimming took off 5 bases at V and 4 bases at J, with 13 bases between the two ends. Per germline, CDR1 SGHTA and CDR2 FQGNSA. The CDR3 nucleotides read TGTGCCAGCAGCCGGAGGGAGGGGGCAGATACGCAGTATTTT. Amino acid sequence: CASSRREGADTQYF.

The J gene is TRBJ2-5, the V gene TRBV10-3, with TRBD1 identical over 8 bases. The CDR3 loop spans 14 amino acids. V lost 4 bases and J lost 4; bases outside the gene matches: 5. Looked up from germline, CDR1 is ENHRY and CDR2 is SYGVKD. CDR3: CAISGTGTGETQYF. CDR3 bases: TGTGCCATCAGTGGGACAGGGACGGGAGAGACCCAGTACTTC.

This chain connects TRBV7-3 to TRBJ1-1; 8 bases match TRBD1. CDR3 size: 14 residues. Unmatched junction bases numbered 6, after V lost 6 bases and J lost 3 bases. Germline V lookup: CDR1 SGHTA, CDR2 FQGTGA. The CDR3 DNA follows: TGTGCCAGCAGGTTGACAGGGGAGGACACTGAAGCTTTCTTT. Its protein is CASRLTGEDTEAFF. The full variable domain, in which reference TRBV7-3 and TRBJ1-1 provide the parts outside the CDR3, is GAGVSQTPSNKVTEKGKYVELRCDPISGHTALYWYRQSLGQGPEFLIYFQGTGAADDSGLPNDRFFAVRPEGSVSTLKIQRTERGDSAVYLCASRLTGEDTEAFFGQGTRLTVV.

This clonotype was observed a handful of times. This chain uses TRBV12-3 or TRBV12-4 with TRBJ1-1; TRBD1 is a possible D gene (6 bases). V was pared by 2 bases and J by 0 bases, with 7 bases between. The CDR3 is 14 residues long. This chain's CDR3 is CASSLTGMNTEAFF. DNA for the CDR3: TGTGCCAGCAGTTTAACAGGGATGAACACTGAAGCTTTCTTT.

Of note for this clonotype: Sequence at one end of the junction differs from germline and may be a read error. CDR3 amino acids: CASRLAGDLYNKQFF. The CDR3 region has the DNA TGTGCCAGCAGATTAGCGGGAGACCTTTACAATAAGCAGTTCTTC. The chain recombines TRBV28 with TRBJ2-1; 9 positions match TRBD2. Germline V gene data show CDR1 as MDHEN and CDR2 as SYDVKM. CDR3 length: 15 amino acids.

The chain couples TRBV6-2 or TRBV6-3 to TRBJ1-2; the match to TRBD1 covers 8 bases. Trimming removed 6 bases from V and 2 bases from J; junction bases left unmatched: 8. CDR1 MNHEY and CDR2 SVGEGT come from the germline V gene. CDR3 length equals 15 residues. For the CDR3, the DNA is TGTGCCAGCAGGAATACAGGGGGGCGAAACTATGGCTACACCTTC. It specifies CASRNTGGRNYGYTF.

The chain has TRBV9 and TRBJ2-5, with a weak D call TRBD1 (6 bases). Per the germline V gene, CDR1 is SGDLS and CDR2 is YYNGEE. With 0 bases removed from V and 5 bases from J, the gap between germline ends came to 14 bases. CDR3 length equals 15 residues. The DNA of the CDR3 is TGTGCCAGCAGCGTAGCCCCTCAGGGGCCCGAGACCCAGTACTTC. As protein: CASSVAPQGPETQYF. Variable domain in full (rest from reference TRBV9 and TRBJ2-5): DSGVTQTPKHLITATGQRVTLRCSPRSGDLSVYWYQQSLDQGLQFLIQYYNGEERAKGNILERFSAQQFPDLHSELNLSSLELGDSALYFCASSVAPQGPETQYFGPGTRLLVL.

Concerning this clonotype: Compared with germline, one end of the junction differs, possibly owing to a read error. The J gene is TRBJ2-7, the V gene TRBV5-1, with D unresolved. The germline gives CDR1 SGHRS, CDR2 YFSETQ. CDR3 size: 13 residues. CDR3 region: CASSSISSYEHYF. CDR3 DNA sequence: TGCGCCAGCAGCTCCATTAGCTCCTACGAGCACTACTTC.

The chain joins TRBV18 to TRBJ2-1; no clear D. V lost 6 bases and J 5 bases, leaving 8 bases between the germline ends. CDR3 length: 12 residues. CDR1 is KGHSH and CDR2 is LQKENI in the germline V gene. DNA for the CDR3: TGTGCCAGCTCTCCAAGAAACAATGAGCAGTTCTTC. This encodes CASSPRNNEQFF.